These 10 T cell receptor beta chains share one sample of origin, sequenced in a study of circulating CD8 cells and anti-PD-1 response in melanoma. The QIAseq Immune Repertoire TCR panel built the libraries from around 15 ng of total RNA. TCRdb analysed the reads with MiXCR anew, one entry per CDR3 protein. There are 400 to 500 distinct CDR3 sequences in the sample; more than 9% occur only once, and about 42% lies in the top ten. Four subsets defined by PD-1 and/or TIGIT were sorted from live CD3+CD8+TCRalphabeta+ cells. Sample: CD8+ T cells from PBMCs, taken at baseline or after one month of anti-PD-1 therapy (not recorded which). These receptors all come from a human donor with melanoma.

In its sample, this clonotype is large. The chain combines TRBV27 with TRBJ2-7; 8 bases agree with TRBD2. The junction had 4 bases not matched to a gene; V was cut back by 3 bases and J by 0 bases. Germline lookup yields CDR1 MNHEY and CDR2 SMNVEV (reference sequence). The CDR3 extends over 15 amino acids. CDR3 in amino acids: CASSFVLAASYEQYF. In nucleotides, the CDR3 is TGTGCCAGCAGTTTTGTACTAGCGGCCTCCTACGAGCAGTACTTC.

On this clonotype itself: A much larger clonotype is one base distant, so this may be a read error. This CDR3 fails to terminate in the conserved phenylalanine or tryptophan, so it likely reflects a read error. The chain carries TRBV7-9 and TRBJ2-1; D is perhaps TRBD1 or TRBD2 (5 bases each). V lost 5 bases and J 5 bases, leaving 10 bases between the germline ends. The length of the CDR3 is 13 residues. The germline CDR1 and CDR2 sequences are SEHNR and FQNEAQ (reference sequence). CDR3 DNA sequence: TGTGCCAGCAGCCCCGGGGCGAACAATGAGCAGTTCCTC. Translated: CASSPGANNEQFL.

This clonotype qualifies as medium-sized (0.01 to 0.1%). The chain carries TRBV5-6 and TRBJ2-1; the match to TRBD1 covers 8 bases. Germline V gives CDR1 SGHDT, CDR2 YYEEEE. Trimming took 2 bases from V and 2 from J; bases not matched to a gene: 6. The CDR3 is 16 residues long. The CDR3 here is CASSLTTGGAYNEQFF. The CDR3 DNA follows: TGTGCCAGCAGCTTAACCACAGGGGGAGCCTACAATGAGCAGTTCTTC.

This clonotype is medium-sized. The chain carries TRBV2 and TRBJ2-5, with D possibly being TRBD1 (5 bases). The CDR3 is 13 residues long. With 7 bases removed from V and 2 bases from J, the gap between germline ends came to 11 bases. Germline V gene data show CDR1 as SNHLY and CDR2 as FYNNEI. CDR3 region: CASIQGLQETQYF. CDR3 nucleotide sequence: TGTGCCAGCATTCAGGGCCTACAAGAGACCCAGTACTTC.

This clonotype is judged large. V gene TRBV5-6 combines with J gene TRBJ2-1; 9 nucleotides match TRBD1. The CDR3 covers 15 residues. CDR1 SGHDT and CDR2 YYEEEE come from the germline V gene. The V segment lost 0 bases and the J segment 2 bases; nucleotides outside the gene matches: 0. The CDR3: CASSLGDRAYNEQFF. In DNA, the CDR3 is TGTGCCAGCAGCTTGGGGGACAGGGCCTACAATGAGCAGTTCTTC.

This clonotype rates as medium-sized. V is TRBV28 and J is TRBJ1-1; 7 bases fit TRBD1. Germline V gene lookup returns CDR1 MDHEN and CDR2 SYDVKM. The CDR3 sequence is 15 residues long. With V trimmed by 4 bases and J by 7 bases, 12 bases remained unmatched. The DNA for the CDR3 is TGTGCCAGCAGTTCCTTGACAGGGCTCGCTCTTGAAGCTTTCTTT. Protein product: CASSSLTGLALEAFF.

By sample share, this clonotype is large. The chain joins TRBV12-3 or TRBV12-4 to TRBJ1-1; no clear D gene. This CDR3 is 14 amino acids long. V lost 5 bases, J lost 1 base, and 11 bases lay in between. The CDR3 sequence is CASSPNGWNTEAFF. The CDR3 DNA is TGTGCCAGCAGTCCCAACGGGTGGAACACTGAAGCTTTCTTT.

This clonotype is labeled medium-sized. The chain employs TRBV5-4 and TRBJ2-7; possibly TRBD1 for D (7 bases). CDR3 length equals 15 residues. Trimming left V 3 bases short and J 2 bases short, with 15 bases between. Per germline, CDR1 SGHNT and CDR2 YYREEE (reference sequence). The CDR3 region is CASSSGPGGPYEQYF. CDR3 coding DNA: TGTGCCAGCAGCTCTGGACCAGGGGGGCCCTACGAGCAGTACTTC.

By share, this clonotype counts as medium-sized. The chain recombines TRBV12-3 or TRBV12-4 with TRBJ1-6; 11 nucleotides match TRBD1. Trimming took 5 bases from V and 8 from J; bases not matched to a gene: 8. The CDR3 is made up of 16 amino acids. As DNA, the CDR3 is TGTGCCAGCAGTCGCCGGGACAGGGGGGCGGATTCACCCCTCCACTTT. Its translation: CASSRRDRGADSPLHF.

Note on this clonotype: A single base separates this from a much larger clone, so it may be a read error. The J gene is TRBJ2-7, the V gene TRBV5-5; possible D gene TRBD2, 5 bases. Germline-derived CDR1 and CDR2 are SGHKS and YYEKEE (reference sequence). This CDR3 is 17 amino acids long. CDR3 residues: CASSSIPGNLLPYKQYF. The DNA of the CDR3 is TGTGCCAGCAGCTCGATTCCCGGGAACCTACTCCCCTACAAGCAGTACTTC.